Listed below are T cell receptor beta chains from one sample, sequenced in a study of OX40 agonist ivuxolimab in advanced cancers. Sequencing used immunoSEQ multiplex PCR; TCRdb keeps in-frame clones, though not all of them. Among under 60,000 clones listed, about nine tenths were seen once. Source: CD4+ or CD8+ T cells sorted from blood, taken in a trial of the OX40 agonist ivuxolimab. The source is an adult with an advanced solid tumor such as melanoma, head and neck, liver or kidney cancer. Both conserved end residues are part of each CDR3. The D gene is left open where the match is weak. Only some rows state a clone size, as once, few, many or a class for expanded clones.

len	v_gene	d_gene	j_gene	abundance	CDR3nt	CDR3aa
16	TRBV5-1	TRBD1	TRBJ2-3	NA	TGCGCCAGCAGCACCCCAGGGGGCGGGGGCACAGATACGCAGTATTTT	CASSTPGGGGTDTQYF
11	TRBV20-1	NA	TRBJ2-5	few	TGCAGTGCTGGGAATGCGGAGACCCAGTACTTC	CSAGNAETQYF
15	TRBV27	NA	TRBJ2-2	NA	TGTGCCAGCCGTTCCGGGGGCGGGAGTTACGGGGAGCTGTTTTTT	CASRSGGGSYGELFF
15	TRBV13	NA	TRBJ2-1	NA	TGTGCCAGCAGCGCCGGGACCAAACTTTACAATGAGCAGTTCTTC	CASSAGTKLYNEQFF
13	TRBV6-5	NA	TRBJ2-7	NA	TGTGCCAGCAGTTACAGACAGGCCTACGAGCAGTACTTC	CASSYRQAYEQYF
15	TRBV28	TRBD2	TRBJ2-7	NA	TGTGCCAGCAGCCCCGGGGGTAGCGGGACCTACGAGCAGTACTTC	CASSPGGSGTYEQYF
17	TRBV7-2	TRBD2	TRBJ2-3	NA	TGTGCCAGCAGCTTAGCGGGGACTAGCGGGAGTTCCGATACGCAGTATTTT	CASSLAGTSGSSDTQYF
15	TRBV5-4	TRBD2	TRBJ2-7	NA	TGTGCCAGCAGCTTGCGACTAGCGGGAGTCTACGAGCAGTACTTC	CASSLRLAGVYEQYF
15	TRBV28	TRBD2	TRBJ2-5	NA	TGTGCCAGCAGTTCCCCGACTAGCGGGAGTGAGACCCAGTACTTC	CASSSPTSGSETQYF
13	TRBV28	NA	TRBJ2-1	NA	TGTGCCAGCAGTTTACCGGGGTCTCGGGAGCAGTTCTTC	CASSLPGSREQFF
16	TRBV11-3	TRBD2	TRBJ2-5	NA	TGTGCCAGCAGCTTAGCCGGGACTAGCGGGAGGGAGACCCAGTACTTC	CASSLAGTSGRETQYF